The 5 T cell receptor beta chains in this list originate from one sample, sequenced in a study of blood T cell repertoires in COVID-19. Clones were sequenced by immunoSEQ multiplex PCR, and TCRdb holds only the in-frame ones, with some missing. The table records around 450,000 clones, 70% to 90% of them present only once. The sequenced sample was PBMCs or T cells enriched from blood (not recorded which). These receptors were obtained from a young woman with acute COVID-19.

The rearrangement links TRBV6-5 to TRBJ1-2; no definite D call. Trimming removed 6 bases from V and 3 bases from J, with 8 bases in between. This CDR3 region has 12 residues. The germline gives CDR1 MNHEY, CDR2 SVGAGI. The CDR3 loop reads CASSPGDYGYTF. The CDR3 DNA is TGTGCCAGCAGCCCCGGAGACTATGGCTACACCTTC.

The V gene is TRBV5-5, the J gene TRBJ2-7, with D possibly matching TRBD2 (5 bases). The CDR3 has 17 residues. CDR1 and CDR2 from the germline V gene are SGHKS and YYEKEE (reference sequence). V lost 3 bases to trimming and J lost 2 bases, with 21 bases between them. CDR3 protein: CASSSTDRGNTPYEQYF. For the CDR3, the DNA is TGTGCCAGCAGCTCAACGGACCGAGGGAATACACCCTACGAGCAGTACTTC.

This clone was detected only once. The rearrangement joins TRBV18 to TRBJ1-2, with D possibly matching TRBD1 (5 bases). The CDR3 has 13 amino acids. Deletions cut 4 bases from V and 5 bases from J, with 11 bases between. From germline, CDR1 is KGHSH and CDR2 LQKENI. CDR3 sequence reads: CASSLGVLYGYTF. The CDR3 coding sequence is TGTGCCAGCTCACTAGGGGTTCTATATGGCTACACCTTC.

This sequence joins TRBV23-1 and TRBJ2-7, with a possible D match to TRBD1 (7 bases). TRBV23-1 is filed as an ORF, its function uncertain. CDR3 length: 13 amino acids. V dropped 8 bases and J dropped 5 bases, with 16 bases sitting between them. The CDR3 nucleotides are TGCGCCAGCGCCCAGGACAGGAGGGACGAGCAGTACTTC. As protein: CASAQDRRDEQYF.

The chain has TRBV18 and TRBJ1-3; D remains ambiguous. V was cut by 3 bases and J by 0 bases, with 12 bases left in between. Germline values: CDR1 KGHSH, CDR2 LQKENI. This CDR3 comprises 16 residues. CDR3 residues: CASSPFARDSGNTIYF. The CDR3, as DNA: TGTGCCAGCTCACCGTTCGCGCGGGACTCTGGAAACACCATATATTTT.